This T cell receptor (beta chain) was retrieved from a study of cytomegalovirus exposure and HLA in healthy donors. Study details: Inside one of the first data releases sat 75 million to 100 million unique TCRs taken from HLA-typed donors.

The PCR had 60 Vbeta and 13 Jbeta primers. The data were produced by immunoSEQ multiplex PCR, yet TCRdb's version contains in-frame clones alone and is incomplete. Altogether about 120,000 clones are present, about 78% being singletons, with the ten largest covering 5.4%. The length of the CDR3 is 15 residues. Germline V CDR1 and CDR2: SGHRS, YFSETQ. V lost 0 bases and J 6 bases, leaving 15 bases between the germline ends. The sample consisted of PBMCs. The clonotype comes from a woman under 40 in good health and CMV-seropositive. This rearrangement joins TRBV5-1 to TRBJ2-5, with D hard to call. The CDR3 DNA is TGCGCCAGCAGCTTGGCCCGACACGATGGCCAGACCCAGTACTTC. It encodes CASSLARHDGQTQYF.